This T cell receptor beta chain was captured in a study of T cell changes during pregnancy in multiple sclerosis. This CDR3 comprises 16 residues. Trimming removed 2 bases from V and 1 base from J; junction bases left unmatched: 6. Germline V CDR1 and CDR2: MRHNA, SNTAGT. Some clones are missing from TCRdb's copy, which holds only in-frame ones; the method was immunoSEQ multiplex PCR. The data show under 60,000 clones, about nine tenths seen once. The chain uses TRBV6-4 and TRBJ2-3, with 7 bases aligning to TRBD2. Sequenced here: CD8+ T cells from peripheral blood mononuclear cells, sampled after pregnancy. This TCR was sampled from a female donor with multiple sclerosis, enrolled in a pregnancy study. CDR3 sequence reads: CASSDVGGGGTDTQYF. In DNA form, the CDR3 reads TGTGCCAGCAGTGACGTCGGTGGGGGGGGCACAGATACGCAGTATTTT.